A single sample gave rise to the 2 T cell receptor beta chains below, sequenced in a study of cytomegalovirus exposure and HLA in healthy donors. Primers included in the PCR were 60 Vbeta and 13 Jbeta primers. Profiled with immunoSEQ multiplex PCR; TCRdb holds only in-frame clones, not every one. Here the sample spans about 150,000 clones, roughly 65% being singletons. Source material: PBMCs. The source of these receptors is a man between 60 and 75 years old in good health and CMV-seronegative.

The rearrangement joins TRBV11-2 to TRBJ1-4; 9 nucleotides align to TRBD1. This CDR3 spans 13 amino acids. Per germline, CDR1 SGHAT and CDR2 FQNNGV. V gave up 6 bases and J gave up 8 bases; unmatched junction bases: 4. The CDR3 sequence: CASSRGQGEKLFF. As DNA, the CDR3 is TGTGCCAGCAGTCGCGGACAGGGGGAAAAACTGTTTTTT.

This sequence joins TRBV30 and TRBJ1-4; tentatively, D is TRBD1 (5 bases). The CDR3 is 14 amino acids. Germline assignment: CDR1 GTSNPN and CDR2 SVGIG (reference sequence). V lost 0 bases, J lost 3 bases, and 8 bases lay in between. This CDR3 reads CAWSVRGANEKLFF. For the CDR3, the DNA is TGTGCCTGGAGTGTCCGGGGGGCTAATGAAAAACTGTTTTTT. Full variable domain (remainder filled in from reference TRBV30 and TRBJ1-4): SQTIHQWPATLVQPVGSPLSLECTVEGTSNPNLYWYRQAAGRGLQLLFYSVGIGQISSEVPQNLSASRPQDRQFILSSKKLLLSDSGFYLCAWSVRGANEKLFFGSGTQLSVL.